This TCR beta chain is from a study of T cells in Graves' hyperthyroidism and ophthalmopathy. Study-level findings and limits: Most thyroid clonotypes expanded above 0.001 appeared in blood too.

V trimming: 5 bases; J trimming: 2 bases; junction bases outside the gene matches: 3. The CDR3 loop spans 14 amino acids. Disease duration was under 3 months in the ophthalmopathy patients, who also had a Clinical Activity Score of at least 3 and a NOSPECS grade of at least 4. Thyroid ultrasound and orbital computed tomography, with clinical symptoms and serum thyroxine and TRAb, informed diagnoses. This clonotype was seen many times. Its specificity is unknown. TCR beta CDR3 sequences were amplified from RNA transcripts. Researchers ran a first-round RT-PCR on the TCR CDR3 using the HTBI primer set. TCRdb reanalysed the multiplex PCR reads using MiXCR and keeps one entry per CDR3 protein. The sample has 450,000 to 550,000 distinct CDR3 sequences, approximately 25% seen once.

The rearrangement joins TRBV12-3 or TRBV12-4 to TRBJ1-5, with 7 positions matching TRBD1. The origin of this receptor is a young woman with Graves' ophthalmopathy. The sequenced sample consisted of blood. The CDR3 region has the DNA TGTGCCAGCAGTCCCACAGGGGGCAATCAGCCCCAGCATTTT. It specifies CASSPTGGNQPQHF.